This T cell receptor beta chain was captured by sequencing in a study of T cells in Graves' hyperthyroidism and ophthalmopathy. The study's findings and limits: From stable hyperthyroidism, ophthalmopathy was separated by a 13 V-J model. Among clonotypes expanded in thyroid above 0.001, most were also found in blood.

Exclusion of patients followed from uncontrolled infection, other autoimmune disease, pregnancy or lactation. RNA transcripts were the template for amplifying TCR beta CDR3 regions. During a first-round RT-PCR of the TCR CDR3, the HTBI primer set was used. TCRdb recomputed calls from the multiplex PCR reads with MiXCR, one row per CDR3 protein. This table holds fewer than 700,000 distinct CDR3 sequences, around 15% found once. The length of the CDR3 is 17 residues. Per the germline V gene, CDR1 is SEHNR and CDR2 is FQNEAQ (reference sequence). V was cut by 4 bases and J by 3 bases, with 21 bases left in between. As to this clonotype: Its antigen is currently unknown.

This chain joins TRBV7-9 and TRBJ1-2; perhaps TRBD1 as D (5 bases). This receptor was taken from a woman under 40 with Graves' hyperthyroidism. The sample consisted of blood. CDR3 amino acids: CASSSTMIEQEYYGYTF. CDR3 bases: TGTGCCAGCAGCTCCACTATGATAGAACAGGAGTACTATGGCTACACCTTC.